These 27 T cell receptor beta chains were all obtained from the same sample, sequenced in a study of CD8+CD57+ T cells in acquired aplastic anemia. CDR3 and TCR beta VDJ profiling relied on genomic DNA as the template. TCRdb used MiXCR to reprocess the reads, holding one entry per CDR3 protein. This sample has approximately 190,000 distinct CDR3 sequences; around 45% occur once, and the top ten carry about 9.7%. CD8+CD57+ cell expansion had been shown by flow cytometry in patients chosen for sequencing. Input material: sorted CD4+, CD8+, or CD8+CD57+ T cells (not recorded which) from PBMCs. Source of these receptors: a human donor with aplastic anemia.

This clonotype was seen only a few times. The J gene is TRBJ2-7, the V gene TRBV7-9; the match to TRBD1 covers 7 bases. Germline trimming cut 4 bases from V and 3 bases from J; bases unmatched to any gene: 9. Germline CDR1 reads SEHNR; CDR2 reads FQNEAQ (reference sequence). The CDR3 loop spans 15 amino acids. The CDR3 protein is CASSSVGTANYEQYF. In DNA, the CDR3 is TGTGCCAGCAGCTCCGTCGGGACAGCGAACTACGAGCAGTACTTC.

This chain connects TRBV20-1 to TRBJ2-5; D is undetermined. The CDR3 loop spans 12 amino acids. The V gene's germline CDR1 is DFQATT and CDR2 SNEGSKA (reference sequence). Trimming pared 1 base from V and 5 bases from J, leaving 8 bases between. In nucleotides, the CDR3 is TGCAGTGCTAGAGGGGTCAGCGAGACCCAGTACTTC. Translated, it gives CSARGVSETQYF.

With regard to this clonotype: Since a much larger clone is just one base distant, this may be a read error. The rearrangement joins TRBV4-3 to TRBJ1-2, with a possible D match to TRBD1 (6 bases). The CDR3 runs 15 residues. V gave up 0 bases and J gave up 4 bases, with 12 bases separating them. Germline V gene data show CDR1 as LGHNA and CDR2 as YSLEER. CDR3 region: CASSQEGRTVYGYTF. Here the CDR3 DNA reads TGCGCCAGCAGCCAAGAGGGTCGGACAGTCTATGGCTACACCTTC.

The genes are TRBV5-1 and TRBJ1-1; D is unresolved. V was cut by 6 bases and J by 5 bases, with 14 bases left in between. Germline V lookup: CDR1 SGHRS, CDR2 YFSETQ. The CDR3 spans 13 residues. The CDR3 loop is CASTHYSGTEAFF. DNA for the CDR3: TGCGCCAGCACCCATTACAGTGGGACTGAAGCTTTCTTT.

This clonotype was seen just once. The genes are TRBV20-1 and TRBJ1-5; 7 nucleotides agree with TRBD1. Germline V gives CDR1 DFQATT, CDR2 SNEGSKA (reference sequence). Unmatched junction bases numbered 6, after V lost 3 bases and J lost 4 bases. This CDR3 spans 14 amino acids. CDR3 sequence reads: CSARGDSLNQPQHF. CDR3 bases: TGCAGTGCTAGGGGGGACAGCTTGAATCAGCCCCAGCATTTT.

This chain uses TRBV24-1 with TRBJ1-5; TRBD1 aligns across 7 bases. The trim removed 5 bases at V and 4 bases at J, leaving 4 bases unmatched. CDR3 length: 14 residues. Germline CDR1 KGHDR, CDR2 SFDVKD. CDR3 sequence reads: CATSAGGRNQPQHF. The CDR3 DNA sequence: TGTGCCACCAGTGCAGGGGGTCGAAATCAGCCCCAGCATTTT.

V usage is TRBV6-5 and J usage is TRBJ2-3; no clear D. Germline V gene sequence: CDR1 MNHEY, CDR2 SVGAGI. This CDR3 spans 13 amino acids. Trimming cost V 7 bases and J 2 bases, with 10 bases left between them. In DNA form, the CDR3 reads TGTGCCAGCATGGGCGGTTTCACAGATACGCAGTATTTT. Translating it yields CASMGGFTDTQYF.

The chain uses TRBV12-3 or TRBV12-4 and TRBJ1-2; D is ambiguous. The CDR3 extends over 14 amino acids. Trimming took off 6 bases at V and 4 bases at J, with 15 bases between the two ends. For the CDR3, the DNA is TGTGCCAGCAGCTTATTGGTTCAGAGCTATGGCTACACCTTC. Translating gives CASSLLVQSYGYTF.

The rearrangement joins TRBV20-1 to TRBJ1-2, with D unclear. Trimming cost V 3 bases and J 8 bases, with 16 bases left between them. The CDR3 extends over 13 amino acids. Germline loops: CDR1 DFQATT, CDR2 SNEGSKA (reference sequence). CDR3 region: CSASKKNERGYTF. The CDR3 region has the DNA TGCAGTGCTAGCAAGAAAAATGAGCGGGGCTACACCTTC.

The chain has TRBV29-1 and TRBJ2-5, with 10 bases matching TRBD2. The CDR3 spans 14 residues. V was clipped by 4 bases and J by 1 base; unmatched bases: 3. CDR1 and CDR2 from the germline V gene are SQVTM and ANQGSEA. In DNA form, the CDR3 reads TGCAGCGTTGGCATAGCGGGGGGCCAAGAGACCCAGTACTTC. It specifies CSVGIAGGQETQYF.

The table lists this clonotype with a count of one. The chain couples TRBV20-1 to TRBJ2-7, with D perhaps matching TRBD2 (6 bases). Trimming cost V 3 bases and J 6 bases, with 15 bases left between them. The CDR3 runs 13 residues. CDR1 and CDR2 (germline): DFQATT, SNEGSKA (reference sequence). The CDR3 DNA is TGCAGTGCTAGGGCCACGGTCGGGGGCGAGCAGTACTTC. Protein product: CSARATVGGEQYF.

The chain links TRBV3-1 to TRBJ1-2; D unclear. The CDR3 is made up of 12 amino acids. V shed 7 bases and J shed 5 bases, with 11 bases lying between them. Germline-derived CDR1 and CDR2 are LGHDT and YNNKEL (reference sequence). The CDR3 sequence is CASKDGIYGYTF. For the CDR3, the DNA is TGTGCCAGCAAGGACGGTATATATGGCTACACCTTC.

Worth noting for this clonotype: The junction and the germline gene differ at one end; a read error may be behind it. V usage is TRBV4-2 and J usage is TRBJ2-3; 9 nucleotides match TRBD2. The CDR3 runs to 17 residues. CDR1 is LGHNA, CDR2 YNFKEQ, per germline. CDR3 loop: CASGQVFSGSGSDTQYF. CDR3 nucleotides: TGTGCCAGCGGCCAAGTATTTAGCGGGAGTGGGTCGGATACGCAGTATTTT.

A remark on this clonotype: The junction shows a germline mismatch at one end, possibly a read error. The chain employs TRBV5-4 and TRBJ2-2, with TRBD1 matching over 7 bases. The germline V gene has CDR1 SGHNT and CDR2 YYREEE (reference sequence). CDR3 length: 13 residues. The CDR3 spells CAGSRDSTGELFF. In DNA, the CDR3 is TGTGCCGGCAGCCGGGACAGCACCGGGGAGCTGTTTTTT.

This chain uses TRBV10-3 with TRBJ2-7; D may be TRBD2 (6 bases). The CDR3 length is 13 residues. In germline, CDR1 is ENHRY, CDR2 SYGVKD. V gave up 6 bases and J gave up 5 bases, with 14 bases separating them. Here the CDR3 reads CAIRGGLTNEQYF. CDR3 DNA sequence: TGTGCCATCAGGGGGGGACTTACCAACGAGCAGTACTTC.

For this clonotype: Since a much larger clone is just one base distant, this may be a read error. The genes are TRBV19 and TRBJ1-1, with TRBD1 as a possible D gene (6 bases). V lost 5 bases to trimming and J lost 10 bases, with 32 bases between them. Germline V gene data show CDR1 as LNHDA and CDR2 as SQIVND (reference sequence). The CDR3 contains 18 residues. The CDR3 here is CASSLPLGRRRLRGTAFF. Here the CDR3 DNA reads TGTGCCAGTAGTCTGCCCCTCGGGCGTCGCCGCCTGAGGGGGACAGCTTTCTTT.

The V gene is TRBV12-3 or TRBV12-4, the J gene TRBJ2-1, with D hard to call. The CDR3 length is 13 residues. V gave up 2 bases and J gave up 8 bases, with 10 bases separating them. The CDR3 spells CASSLSRTDEQFF. The CDR3 DNA follows: TGTGCCAGCAGTTTAAGCAGAACGGATGAGCAGTTCTTC.

V and J are TRBV11-2 and TRBJ2-7, with D possibly being TRBD1 or TRBD2 (5 bases each). CDR1 and CDR2 from the germline V gene are SGHAT and FQNNGV. CDR3 length: 15 amino acids. Trimming shortened V by 0 bases and J by 5 bases, and 14 bases separated the two germline ends. The CDR3 nucleotides read TGTGCCAGCAGCTTAGAGGCAGGGAGTATCCACGAGCAGTACTTC. Protein product: CASSLEAGSIHEQYF.

This sequence joins TRBV5-1 and TRBJ1-6; D is undetermined. V shed 4 bases and J shed 7 bases, with 9 bases lying between them. Looked up from germline, CDR1 is SGHRS and CDR2 is YFSETQ. The CDR3 extends over 13 amino acids. As DNA, the CDR3 is TGCGCCAGCAGCCTTTACTGGAATTCACCCCTCCACTTT. Its protein is CASSLYWNSPLHF.

The chain is built from TRBV2 and TRBJ2-7; no clear D gene. The CDR3 extends over 13 amino acids. Germline CDR1 reads SNHLY; CDR2 reads FYNNEI. With 4 bases removed from V and 0 bases from J, the gap between germline ends came to 7 bases. CDR3: CASSAQSSYEQYF. In DNA, the CDR3 is TGTGCCAGCAGTGCACAAAGCTCCTACGAGCAGTACTTC.

V gene TRBV2 combines with J gene TRBJ2-7, with TRBD2 identical over 8 bases. Germline V gene data show CDR1 as SNHLY and CDR2 as FYNNEI. Unmatched junction bases numbered 9, after V lost 11 bases and J lost 0 bases. The CDR3 runs 14 residues. Here the CDR3 DNA reads TGTGCCCGACGCGGGGGGACCAACTCCTACGAGCAGTACTTC. Its translation: CARRGGTNSYEQYF.

V gene TRBV19 combines with J gene TRBJ1-2; no clear D gene. The CDR3 loop spans 13 amino acids. V lost 9 bases and J 0 bases, leaving 11 bases between the germline ends. CDR1 and CDR2 (germline): LNHDA, SQIVND (reference sequence). CDR3 nucleotide sequence: TGTGCCAGCAGCCTCCGTTCTAACTATGGCTACACCTTC. Translation: CASSLRSNYGYTF.

This clonotype was detected only once. The chain is built from TRBV10-3 and TRBJ1-5; 9 bases match TRBD1. The J segment lost 0 bases and the V segment lost 10 bases, leaving 4 bases of the junction unmatched. Germline loops: CDR1 ENHRY, CDR2 SYGVKD. This CDR3 contains 14 residues. CDR3 in amino acids: CATWDRDSNQPQHF. The CDR3 coding sequence is TGTGCCACCTGGGACAGGGATAGCAATCAGCCCCAGCATTTT.

At least ten counts were recorded for this clonotype. The V and J genes are TRBV11-3 and TRBJ2-7; no reliable D call. This CDR3 region has 13 residues. Looked up from germline, CDR1 is SGHNT and CDR2 is YENEEA. Trimming removed 5 bases at V and 4 bases at J, with 12 bases between. This chain's CDR3 is CASSRTLLYEQYF. CDR3 nucleotide sequence: TGTGCCAGCAGCCGGACCTTATTATACGAGCAGTACTTC.

This chain uses TRBV5-4 with TRBJ2-7; 11 nucleotides agree with TRBD1. Trimming removed 6 bases from V and 6 bases from J; junction bases left unmatched: 5. Per the germline V gene, CDR1 is SGHNT and CDR2 is YYREEE (reference sequence). The CDR3 has 13 residues. The CDR3 loop reads CASTWGQGGEQYF. The CDR3 nucleotides are TGTGCCAGCACGTGGGGACAGGGGGGCGAGCAGTACTTC.

In this sample, this clonotype turned up many times. The genes are TRBV5-1 and TRBJ1-5; D is unclear. Germline-derived CDR1 and CDR2 are SGHRS and YFSETQ. The CDR3 runs to 16 residues. V gave up 0 bases and J gave up 0 bases, with 10 bases separating them. The CDR3 region has the DNA TGCGCCAGCAGCTTGGTTCCTGTTTATAGCAATCAGCCCCAGCATTTT. Amino acids: CASSLVPVYSNQPQHF.

This clonotype was observed a few times. V gene TRBV6-1 combines with J gene TRBJ1-2, with D hard to call. V shed 6 bases and J shed 7 bases, with 12 bases lying between them. Germline lookup yields CDR1 MNHNS and CDR2 SASEGT. The CDR3 totals 12 residues. CDR3 sequence (DNA): TGTGCCAGCAGACGACCTTCTACTGGCTACACCTTC. Amino acid sequence: CASRRPSTGYTF.